The next 32 T cell receptor beta chains were all read from a single sample in a study of T cell responses to AZD1222 COVID-19 vaccine. Data came from immunoSEQ multiplex PCR; TCRdb stores just in-frame clones and leaves some out. The sample lists about 130,000 clones, about nine tenths seen once, with 6.9% in the top ten. Here the sequenced sample was peripheral blood, taken on day 0 of AZD1222 vaccination. The source of these receptors is an adult in good health.

The genes are TRBV6-2 or TRBV6-3 and TRBJ2-7; tentatively, D is TRBD1 or TRBD2 (6 bases each). The germline CDR1 and CDR2 sequences are MNHEY and SVGEGT. This CDR3 is 15 amino acids long. The V and J ends lost 5 bases and 5 bases respectively, with 19 bases between them. The DNA for the CDR3 is TGTGCCAGCAGTGCCAAGGGGGGTGCCGTGGACGAGCAGTACTTC. Its translation: CASSAKGGAVDEQYF.

This rearrangement joins TRBV6-5 to TRBJ1-2; a weak D match, TRBD1 (6 bases). V was cut by 2 bases and J by 2 bases, with 12 bases left in between. CDR3 length: 15 residues. CDR1 is MNHEY and CDR2 is SVGAGI in the germline V gene. The CDR3 reads CASSYLPGANYGYTF. The CDR3, as DNA: TGTGCCAGCAGTTACCTCCCAGGGGCGAACTATGGCTACACCTTC.

The rearrangement links TRBV18 to TRBJ1-6; 7 bases match TRBD1. There are 15 residues in the CDR3. Germline-derived CDR1 and CDR2 are KGHSH and LQKENI. J lost 5 bases, V lost 3 bases, and 4 bases had no gene match. In nucleotides, the CDR3 is TGTGCCAGCTCACCGACAGGGACAAATAATTCACCCCTCCACTTT. Its protein product is CASSPTGTNNSPLHF.

V is TRBV6-6 and J is TRBJ1-4, with 9 bases lining up with TRBD1. The length of the CDR3 is 15 residues. Germline CDR1 is MNHNY and CDR2 is SVGAGI (reference sequence). V lost 6 bases to trimming and J lost 4 bases; unmatched junction nucleotides: 6. CDR3 protein: CASRPTGGGNEKLFF. CDR3 sequence (DNA): TGTGCCAGCAGACCTACAGGGGGCGGTAATGAAAAACTGTTTTTT.

J is TRBJ1-1 and V is TRBV6-5; D is uncertain. The CDR3 sequence is 14 residues long. Germline CDR1 is MNHEY and CDR2 is SVGAGI. V lost 6 bases and J 1 base, leaving 12 bases between the germline ends. CDR3 sequence (DNA): TGTGCCAGCAGGCTCAGTCAAGCGAACACTGAAGCTTTCTTT. Protein product: CASRLSQANTEAFF.

This chain links TRBV4-3 with TRBJ2-1; 14 bases are a match to TRBD2. The V and J ends lost 0 bases and 3 bases, in that order; junction bases with no gene match: 1. The CDR3 totals 17 residues. Per the germline V gene, CDR1 is LGHNA and CDR2 is YSLEER. The CDR3 bases are TGCGCCAGCAGCCAAGAGGGACTAGCGGGGGTCTACAATGAGCAGTTCTTC. Translating it yields CASSQEGLAGVYNEQFF.

The rearrangement joins TRBV4-3 to TRBJ2-7; TRBD1 agrees at 8 bases. Germline values: CDR1 LGHNA, CDR2 YSLEER. Unmatched junction bases numbered 2, after V lost 0 bases and J lost 1 base. The CDR3 totals 15 residues. CDR3 nucleotides: TGCGCCAGCAGCCAAGAAACAGGGGGGTCCTACGAGCAGTACTTC. Translated: CASSQETGGSYEQYF.

This chain links TRBV29-1 with TRBJ1-6; 7 nucleotides align to TRBD1. Per germline, CDR1 SQVTM and CDR2 ANQGSEA. V shed 6 bases and J 7 bases; nucleotides not matched to a gene: 3. The CDR3 totals 12 residues. CDR3 sequence (DNA): TGCAGCGTAGGGACAGAGAATTCACCCCTCCACTTT. This translates into CSVGTENSPLHF.

The chain combines TRBV18 with TRBJ1-5; D may be TRBD1 (5 bases). The CDR3 spans 15 residues. The V gene's germline CDR1 is KGHSH and CDR2 LQKENI. With 2 bases removed from V and 1 base from J, the gap between germline ends came to 9 bases. In DNA, the CDR3 is TGTGCCAGCTCACCAGGAGGGGCAAGCAATCAGCCCCAGCATTTT. Translating gives CASSPGGASNQPQHF.

This clone was recorded once. This rearrangement joins TRBV7-9 to TRBJ2-1; D gene uncertain. V shed 4 bases and J shed 9 bases, with 10 bases lying between them. The CDR3 totals 12 residues. From germline, CDR1 is SEHNR and CDR2 FQNEAQ (reference sequence). This chain's CDR3 is CASSSEGVEQFF. CDR3 nucleotides: TGTGCCAGCAGCTCAGAAGGCGTTGAGCAGTTCTTC. The full variable domain, its missing parts supplied by reference TRBV7-9 and TRBJ2-1, is DTGVSQNPRHKITKRGQNVTFRCDPISEHNRLYWYRQTLGQGPEFLTYFQNEAQLEKSRLLSDRFSAERPKGSFSTLEIQRTEQGDSAMYLCASSSEGVEQFFGPGTRLTVL.

The V gene is TRBV30, the J gene TRBJ1-5, with TRBD1 as a possible D gene (6 bases). CDR1 is GTSNPN and CDR2 is SVGIG in the germline V gene (reference sequence). V was pared by 5 bases and J by 7 bases, with 15 bases between. This CDR3 is 13 amino acids long. CDR3 nucleotide sequence: TGTGCCTGGGGAAAACAGGGCCGGCAGCCCCAGCATTTT. Protein sequence: CAWGKQGRQPQHF.

This clone was recorded only once. The rearrangement uses TRBV24-1 and TRBJ2-7, with D unclear. Trimming shortened V by 6 bases and J by 3 bases, and 11 bases separated the two germline ends. The CDR3 runs 13 residues. Germline assignment: CDR1 KGHDR and CDR2 SFDVKD. The CDR3 region is CATSPRMGYEQYF. The CDR3 DNA follows: TGTGCCACCAGTCCCCGAATGGGCTACGAGCAGTACTTC.

As concerns this clone: Other DNA sequences of this sample code for an identical CDR3. The chain has TRBV9 and TRBJ2-7; 9 nucleotides agree with TRBD2. CDR1 is SGDLS and CDR2 is YYNGEE in the germline V gene. The CDR3 loop spans 14 amino acids. J lost 2 bases, V lost 7 bases, and 7 bases had no gene match. CDR3 coding DNA: TGTGCCAGCTCCGTCGGCGGGGGGGCCTACGAGCAGTACTTC. Its translation is CASSVGGGAYEQYF.

The V call is TRBV12-3 or TRBV12-4, the J call TRBJ1-2; D is unclear. This CDR3 is 12 amino acids long. V was trimmed by 3 bases and J by 6 bases, leaving 8 bases between them. The CDR3 sequence is CASSLGVDGYTF. CDR3 DNA: TGTGCCAGCAGTTTGGGCGTCGATGGCTACACCTTC.

The rearrangement joins TRBV30 to TRBJ1-2; 7 positions agree with TRBD1. After removal of 1 base from V and 7 bases from J, the junction contained 3 bases not matched to a gene. The germline gives CDR1 GTSNPN, CDR2 SVGIG (reference sequence). The CDR3 is made up of 12 amino acids. Here the CDR3 reads CAWSDRGGGYTF. The CDR3 bases are TGTGCCTGGAGTGACAGGGGAGGTGGCTACACCTTC.

Details on this clone: A junction boundary mismatches the germline segment, possibly from a read error. The chain has TRBV3-1 (or the pseudogene TRBV3-2) and TRBJ2-3, with D uncertain. The CDR3 is 16 residues long. Germline loops: CDR1 LGHDT, CDR2 YNNKEL (reference sequence). CDR3 sequence (DNA): TGTGCCAGCAGCCAAGATATACACCGAGGCACGGATACGCAGTATTTT. This sequence encodes CASSQDIHRGTDTQYF.

This sequence joins TRBV18 and TRBJ2-5; D is possibly TRBD1 (5 bases). The CDR3 is 13 amino acids. Germline-derived CDR1 and CDR2 are KGHSH and LQKENI. Trimming shortened V by 3 bases and J by 5 bases, and 10 bases separated the two germline ends. The CDR3 DNA follows: TGTGCCAGCTCACCCCCGCCAGGGGAGACCCAGTACTTC. Amino acids: CASSPPPGETQYF.

V is TRBV4-2 and J is TRBJ2-3; no firm D call. Germline CDR1 and CDR2: LGHNA and YNFKEQ. The CDR3 is 17 amino acids. Trimming stripped 0 bases from V and 2 bases from J, with 15 bases between. The CDR3 here is CASSQEKAKSVTDTQYF. CDR3 in DNA: TGTGCCAGCAGCCAAGAAAAGGCGAAGAGCGTCACAGATACGCAGTATTTT.

V usage is TRBV4-2 and J usage is TRBJ2-1; no clear D gene. Trimming took 0 bases from V and 0 from J, leaving 9 bases between them. Germline values: CDR1 LGHNA, CDR2 YNFKEQ. The CDR3 length is 16 residues. CDR3 amino acids: CASSQEGYSSYNEQFF. The CDR3, as DNA: TGTGCCAGCAGCCAAGAGGGGTACAGCTCCTACAATGAGCAGTTCTTC.

The rearrangement joins TRBV13 to TRBJ2-7; either TRBD1 or TRBD2 may supply D (5 bases each). V dropped 4 bases and J dropped 6 bases, with 16 bases sitting between them. This CDR3 region has 14 residues. The germline CDR1 and CDR2 sequences are PRHDT and FYEKMQ (reference sequence). The CDR3 protein is CASSYRDPLSEQYF. DNA for the CDR3: TGTGCCAGCAGCTACCGGGACCCACTAAGCGAGCAGTACTTC.

The J gene is TRBJ1-1, the V gene TRBV6-6; D unclear. CDR3 length: 17 amino acids. Trimming shortened V by 5 bases and J by 3 bases, and 22 bases separated the two germline ends. Per the germline V gene, CDR1 is MNHNY and CDR2 is SVGAGI (reference sequence). The DNA for the CDR3 is TGTGCCAGCAGTCGTGGATTTCAACCCCCACGGGACACTGAAGCTTTCTTT. Translating it yields CASSRGFQPPRDTEAFF.

This chain uses TRBV5-6 with TRBJ1-5; a possible D gene is TRBD1 (5 bases). CDR3 length: 15 residues. The V end lost 4 bases, the J end lost 5 bases, and 16 bases lay between the germline ends. Germline CDR1 reads SGHDT; CDR2 reads YYEEEE. In DNA form, the CDR3 reads TGTGCCAGCAGCCCAGGGATGCGCCCACATCAGCCCCAGCATTTT. Protein: CASSPGMRPHQPQHF.

Only one count was recorded for this clone. CDR3 region: CASSSQGGTEAFF. CDR3 nucleotide sequence: TGTGCCAGCAGTTCTCAGGGTGGAACTGAAGCTTTCTTT. The V gene is TRBV28, the J gene TRBJ1-1; possibly TRBD1 for D (5 bases). Trimming took off 4 bases at V and 5 bases at J, with 11 bases between the two ends. The CDR3 contains 13 residues. Per the germline V gene, CDR1 is MDHEN and CDR2 is SYDVKM.

The rearrangement joins TRBV4-1 to TRBJ2-7; D might be TRBD2 (7 bases). The CDR3 spans 16 residues. In germline, CDR1 is MGHRA, CDR2 YSYEKL. The DNA of the CDR3 is TGCCCCCCCCGCCAAGGGGGGGGGACCATCTACTACGAGCAGTACTTC. Protein: CPPRQGGGTIYYEQYF.

The V gene is TRBV5-1, the J gene TRBJ2-1; perhaps TRBD1 as D (5 bases). Trimming took 4 bases from V and 7 from J, leaving 12 bases between them. Germline V gene lookup returns CDR1 SGHRS and CDR2 YFSETQ. The CDR3 spans 13 residues. CDR3 protein: CASSTKRGNEQFF. The CDR3 nucleotides read TGCGCCAGCAGCACAAAAAGGGGTAATGAGCAGTTCTTC.

This chain uses TRBV7-9 with TRBJ2-1; the match to TRBD2 covers 8 bases. V gave up 1 base and J gave up 7 bases; unmatched junction bases: 0. Looked up from germline, CDR1 is SEHNR and CDR2 is FQNEAQ (reference sequence). The CDR3 sequence is 13 residues long. The DNA of the CDR3 is TGTGCCAGCAGCTTAGTAGCGGGGAATGAGCAGTTCTTC. It is translated as CASSLVAGNEQFF.

This clone was observed a handful of times. V gene TRBV7-8 combines with J gene TRBJ1-3, with a possible D match to TRBD1 (6 bases). The ends were cut back, 5 bases at V and 3 bases at J, with 11 bases in the middle. The germline CDR1 and CDR2 sequences are SGHVS and FQNEAQ. This CDR3 spans 14 amino acids. The DNA for the CDR3 is TGTGCCAGCAGCCTACAGGGTAGTGGAAACACCATATATTTT. Protein sequence: CASSLQGSGNTIYF.

J is TRBJ2-7 and V is TRBV6-5; D unresolved. V was pared by 0 bases and J by 3 bases, with 12 bases between. The CDR3 totals 15 residues. Germline values: CDR1 MNHEY, CDR2 SVGAGI. Here the CDR3 DNA reads TGTGCCAGCAGTTACTCCCACCTAGGGAACTACGAGCAGTACTTC. Its protein product is CASSYSHLGNYEQYF.

The chain is built from TRBV29-1 and TRBJ1-2; tentatively, D is TRBD1 (5 bases). Germline CDR1 SQVTM, CDR2 ANQGSEA. The CDR3 loop spans 11 amino acids. CDR3 DNA sequence: TGCAGTTCCTTGGGGGGGGATGGCTACACCTTC. Protein sequence: CSSLGGDGYTF.

The V gene is TRBV9, the J gene TRBJ1-2; 10 bases align to TRBD1. V was pared by 4 bases and J by 5 bases, with 8 bases of the junction left unmatched. Germline V gene sequence: CDR1 SGDLS, CDR2 YYNGEE. The CDR3 is made up of 15 amino acids. The CDR3 protein is CASSPPGQGFYGYTF. DNA of the CDR3: TGTGCCAGCAGCCCACCGGGACAGGGGTTTTATGGCTACACCTTC.

The chain combines TRBV19 with TRBJ1-5; 9 nucleotides agree with TRBD1. The CDR3 covers 13 residues. J lost 6 bases, V lost 7 bases, and 4 bases had no gene match. The V gene's germline CDR1 is LNHDA and CDR2 SQIVND (reference sequence). The CDR3 reads CASMGTGSQPQHF. DNA for the CDR3: TGTGCCAGTATGGGGACAGGGTCTCAGCCCCAGCATTTT.

The V gene is TRBV6-5, the J gene TRBJ1-2; D unresolved. The CDR3 is made up of 12 amino acids. Germline lookup yields CDR1 MNHEY and CDR2 SVGAGI. V shed 4 bases and J shed 7 bases, with 10 bases lying between them. In DNA form, the CDR3 reads TGTGCCAGCAGTTCCGCATCGGTTGGCTACACCTTC. Amino acids: CASSSASVGYTF.